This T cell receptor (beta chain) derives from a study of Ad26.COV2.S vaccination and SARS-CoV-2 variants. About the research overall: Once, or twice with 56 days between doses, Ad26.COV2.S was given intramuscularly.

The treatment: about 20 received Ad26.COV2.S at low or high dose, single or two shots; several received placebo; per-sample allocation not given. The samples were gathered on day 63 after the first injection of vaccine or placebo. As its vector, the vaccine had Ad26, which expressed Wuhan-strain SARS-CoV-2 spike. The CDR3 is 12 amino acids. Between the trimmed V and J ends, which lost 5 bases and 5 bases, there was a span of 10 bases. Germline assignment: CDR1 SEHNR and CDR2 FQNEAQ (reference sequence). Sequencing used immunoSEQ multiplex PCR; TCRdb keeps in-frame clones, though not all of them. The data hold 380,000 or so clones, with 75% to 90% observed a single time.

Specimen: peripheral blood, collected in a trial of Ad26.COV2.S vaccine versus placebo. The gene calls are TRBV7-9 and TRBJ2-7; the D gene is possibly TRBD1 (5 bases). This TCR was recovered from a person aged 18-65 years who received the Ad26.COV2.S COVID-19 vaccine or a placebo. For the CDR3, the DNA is TGTGCCAGCAGCACCAGGGTTCACGAGCAGTACTTC. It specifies CASSTRVHEQYF.